The T cell receptor beta chain described here comes from a study of T cells in Graves' hyperthyroidism and ophthalmopathy. Study-level information: Peripheral blood was acquired at first diagnosis, ahead of any therapy whatsoever.

Regions amplified from RNA transcripts were the TCR beta CDR3 regions. Researchers ran a first-round RT-PCR on the TCR CDR3 using the HTBI primer set. TCRdb fed the multiplex PCR reads into MiXCR, producing one record per CDR3 protein. The sample yields 50,000 to 55,000 distinct CDR3 sequences, roughly 50% seen once. Source material for PBMCs was more than 7.5 ml fresh peripheral blood. Findings of the study overall: Most clonotypes that expanded in the thyroid above 0.001 also showed up in blood.

Points on this clonotype: What it binds is not known. The junction shows a germline mismatch at one end, possibly a read error.

This CDR3 is built from 13 residues. CDR1 and CDR2 from the germline V gene are SGHRS and YFSETQ. This receptor was taken from a woman aged 45-60 years with Graves' ophthalmopathy. This chain joins TRBV5-1 and TRBJ2-5; 10 nucleotides align to TRBD1. Sequencing was carried out using blood. CDR3 residues: CASSWTGGETQYF. CDR3 coding DNA: TGTGCCAGCAGCTGGACAGGGGGGGAGACCCAGTACTTC.